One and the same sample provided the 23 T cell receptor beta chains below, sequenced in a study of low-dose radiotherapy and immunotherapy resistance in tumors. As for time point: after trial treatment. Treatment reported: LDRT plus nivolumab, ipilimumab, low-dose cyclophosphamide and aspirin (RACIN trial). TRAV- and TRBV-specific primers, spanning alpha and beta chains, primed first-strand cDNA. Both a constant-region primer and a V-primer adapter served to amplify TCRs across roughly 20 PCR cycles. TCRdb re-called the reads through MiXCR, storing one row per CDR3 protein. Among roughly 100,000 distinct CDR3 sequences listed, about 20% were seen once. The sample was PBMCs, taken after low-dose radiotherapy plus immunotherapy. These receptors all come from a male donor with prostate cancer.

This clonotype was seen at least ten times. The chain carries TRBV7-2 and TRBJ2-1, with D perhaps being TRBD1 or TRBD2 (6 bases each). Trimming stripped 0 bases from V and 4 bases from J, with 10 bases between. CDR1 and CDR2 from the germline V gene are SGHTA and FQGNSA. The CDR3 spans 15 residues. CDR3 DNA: TGTGCCAGCAGCTTAGCCCGGGGGCCGTACAATGAGCAGTTCTTC. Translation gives CASSLARGPYNEQFF.

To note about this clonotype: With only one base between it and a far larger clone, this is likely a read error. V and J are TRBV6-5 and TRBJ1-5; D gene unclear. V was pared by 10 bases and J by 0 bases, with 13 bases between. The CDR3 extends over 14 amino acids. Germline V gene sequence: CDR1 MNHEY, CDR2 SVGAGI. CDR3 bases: TGTGCCAACAGCCTAGGGTATAGCAATCAGCCCCAGCATTTT. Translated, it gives CANSLGYSNQPQHF.

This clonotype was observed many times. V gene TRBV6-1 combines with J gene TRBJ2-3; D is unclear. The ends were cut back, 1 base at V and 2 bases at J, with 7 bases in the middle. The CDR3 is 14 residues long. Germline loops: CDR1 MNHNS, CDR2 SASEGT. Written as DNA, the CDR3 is TGTGCCAGCAGTGAAGGGATGGCCACAGATACGCAGTATTTT. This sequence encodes CASSEGMATDTQYF.

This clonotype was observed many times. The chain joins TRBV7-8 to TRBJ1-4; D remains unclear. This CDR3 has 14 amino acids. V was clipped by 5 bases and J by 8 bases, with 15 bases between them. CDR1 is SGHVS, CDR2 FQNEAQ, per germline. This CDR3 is CASSLRRDPEKLFF. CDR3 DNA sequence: TGTGCCAGCAGCCTTCGTAGGGATCCCGAAAAACTGTTTTTT. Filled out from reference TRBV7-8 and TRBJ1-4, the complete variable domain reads GAGVSQSPRYKVAKRGQDVALRCDPISGHVSLFWYQQALGQGPEFLTYFQNEAQLDKSGLPSDRFFAERPEGSVSTLKIQRTQQEDSAVYLCASSLRRDPEKLFFGSGTQLSVL.

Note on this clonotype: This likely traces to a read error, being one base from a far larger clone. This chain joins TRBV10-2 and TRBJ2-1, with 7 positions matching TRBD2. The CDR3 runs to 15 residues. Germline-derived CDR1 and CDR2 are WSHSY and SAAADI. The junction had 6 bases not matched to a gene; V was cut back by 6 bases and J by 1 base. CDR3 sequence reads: CASSATSQSYNEQFF. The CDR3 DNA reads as TGCGCCAGCAGCGCGACTAGCCAGTCCTACAATGAGCAGTTCTTC.

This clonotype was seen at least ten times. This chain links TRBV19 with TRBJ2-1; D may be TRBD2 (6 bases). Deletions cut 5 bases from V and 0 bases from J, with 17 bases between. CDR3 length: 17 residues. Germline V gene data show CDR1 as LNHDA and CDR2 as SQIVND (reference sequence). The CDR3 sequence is CASSPLGGKSSYNEQFF. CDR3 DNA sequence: TGTGCCAGTAGTCCCCTAGGAGGGAAAAGCTCCTACAATGAGCAGTTCTTC.

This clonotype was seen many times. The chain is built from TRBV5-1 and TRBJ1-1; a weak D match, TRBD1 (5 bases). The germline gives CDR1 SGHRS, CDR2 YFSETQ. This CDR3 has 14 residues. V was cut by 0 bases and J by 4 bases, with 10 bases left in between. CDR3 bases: TGCGCCAGCAGCTTGGGAAGGGGTCCCACTGAAGCTTTCTTT. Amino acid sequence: CASSLGRGPTEAFF.

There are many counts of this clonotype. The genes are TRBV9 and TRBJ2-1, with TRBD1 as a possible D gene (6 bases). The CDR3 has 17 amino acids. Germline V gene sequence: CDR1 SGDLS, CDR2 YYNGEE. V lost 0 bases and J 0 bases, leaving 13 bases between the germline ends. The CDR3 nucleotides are TGTGCCAGCAGCGTAGCCCTCCGGGACATCTCCTACAATGAGCAGTTCTTC. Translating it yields CASSVALRDISYNEQFF.

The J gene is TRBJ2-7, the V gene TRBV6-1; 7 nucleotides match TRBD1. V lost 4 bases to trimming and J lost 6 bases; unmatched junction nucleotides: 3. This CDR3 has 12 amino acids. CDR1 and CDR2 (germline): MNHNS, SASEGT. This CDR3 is CASSVTGSEQYF. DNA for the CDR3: TGTGCCAGCAGTGTGACAGGGAGCGAGCAGTACTTC.

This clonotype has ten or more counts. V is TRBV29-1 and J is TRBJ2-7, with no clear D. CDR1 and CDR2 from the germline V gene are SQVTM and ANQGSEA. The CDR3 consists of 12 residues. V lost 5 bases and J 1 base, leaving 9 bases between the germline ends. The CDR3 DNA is TGCAGCGTTAGGACGGCTTCCTACGAGCAGTACTTC. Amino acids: CSVRTASYEQYF.

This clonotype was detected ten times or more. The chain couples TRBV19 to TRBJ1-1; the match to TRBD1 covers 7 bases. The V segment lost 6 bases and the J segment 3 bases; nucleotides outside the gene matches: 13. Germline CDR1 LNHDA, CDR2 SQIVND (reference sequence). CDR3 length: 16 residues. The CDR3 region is CASRNLAGGADTEAFF. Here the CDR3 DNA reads TGTGCCAGTAGGAACCTCGCAGGGGGAGCGGACACTGAAGCTTTCTTT.

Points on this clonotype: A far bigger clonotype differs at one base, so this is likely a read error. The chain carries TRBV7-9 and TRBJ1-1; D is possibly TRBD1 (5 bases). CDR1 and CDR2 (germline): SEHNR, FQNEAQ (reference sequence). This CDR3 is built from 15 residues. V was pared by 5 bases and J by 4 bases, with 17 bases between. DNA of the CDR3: TGTGCCAGCAGCCCCCCGCGGGGCGCGGGCACTGAAGCTTTCTTT. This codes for CASSPPRGAGTEAFF.

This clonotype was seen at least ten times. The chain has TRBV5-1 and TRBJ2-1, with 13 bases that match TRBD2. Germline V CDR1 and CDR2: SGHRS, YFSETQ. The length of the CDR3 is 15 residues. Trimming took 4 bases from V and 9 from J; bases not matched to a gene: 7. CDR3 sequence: CASSPTSGGAGEQFF. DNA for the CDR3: TGCGCCAGCAGCCCCACTAGCGGGGGGGCCGGTGAGCAGTTCTTC. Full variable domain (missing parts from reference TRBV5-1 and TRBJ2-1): KAGVTQTPRYLIKTRGQQVTLSCSPISGHRSVSWYQQTPGQGLQFLFEYFSETQRNKGNFPGRFSGRQFSNSRSEMNVSTLELGDSALYLCASSPTSGGAGEQFFGPGTRLTVL.

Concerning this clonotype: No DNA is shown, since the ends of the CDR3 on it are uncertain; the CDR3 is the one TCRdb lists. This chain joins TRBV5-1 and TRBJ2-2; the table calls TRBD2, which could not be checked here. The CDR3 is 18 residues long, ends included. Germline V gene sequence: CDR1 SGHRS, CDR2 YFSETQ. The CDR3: CASSGTSGGDTGELFFFF.

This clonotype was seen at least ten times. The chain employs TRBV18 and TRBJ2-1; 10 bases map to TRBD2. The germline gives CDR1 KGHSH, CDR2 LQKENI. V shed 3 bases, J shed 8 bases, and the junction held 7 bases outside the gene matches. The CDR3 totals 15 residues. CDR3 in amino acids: CASSPLAGGFDEQFF. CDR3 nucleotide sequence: TGTGCCAGCTCACCGTTAGCGGGGGGTTTCGATGAGCAGTTCTTC.

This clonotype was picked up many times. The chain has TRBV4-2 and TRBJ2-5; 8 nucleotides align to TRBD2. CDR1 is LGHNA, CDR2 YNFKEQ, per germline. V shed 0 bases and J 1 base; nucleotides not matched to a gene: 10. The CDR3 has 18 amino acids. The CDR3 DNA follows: TGTGCCAGCAGCCAAGATCTTAGGGGCGGGGGGCGCCAAGAGACCCAGTACTTC. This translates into CASSQDLRGGGRQETQYF.

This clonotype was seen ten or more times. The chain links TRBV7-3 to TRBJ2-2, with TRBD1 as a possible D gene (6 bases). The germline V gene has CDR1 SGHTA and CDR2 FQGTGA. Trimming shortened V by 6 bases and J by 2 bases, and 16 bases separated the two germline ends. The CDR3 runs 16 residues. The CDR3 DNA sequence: TGTGCCAGCAGTTACGACCCGGGACAAAACACCGGGGAGCTGTTTTTT. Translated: CASSYDPGQNTGELFF.

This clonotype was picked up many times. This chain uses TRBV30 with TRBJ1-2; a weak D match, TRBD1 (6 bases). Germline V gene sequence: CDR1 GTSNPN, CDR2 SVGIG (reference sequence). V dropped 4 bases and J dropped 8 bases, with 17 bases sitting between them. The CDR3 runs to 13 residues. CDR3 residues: CAWTSGGAYGYTF. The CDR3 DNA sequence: TGTGCCTGGACGAGCGGGGGCGCATACGGCTACACCTTC.

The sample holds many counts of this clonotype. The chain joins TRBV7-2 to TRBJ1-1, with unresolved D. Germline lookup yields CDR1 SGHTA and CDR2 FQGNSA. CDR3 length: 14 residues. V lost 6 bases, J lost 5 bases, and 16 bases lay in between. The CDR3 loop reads CASSGRRVGTEAFF. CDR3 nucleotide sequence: TGTGCCAGCAGTGGGAGGAGGGTTGGGACTGAAGCTTTCTTT.

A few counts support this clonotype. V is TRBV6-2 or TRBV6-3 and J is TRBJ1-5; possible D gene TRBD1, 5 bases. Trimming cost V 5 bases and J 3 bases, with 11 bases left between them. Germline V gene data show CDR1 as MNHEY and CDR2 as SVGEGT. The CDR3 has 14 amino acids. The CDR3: CASSDDSFNQPQHF. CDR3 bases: TGTGCCAGCAGTGATGACAGTTTCAATCAGCCCCAGCATTTT.

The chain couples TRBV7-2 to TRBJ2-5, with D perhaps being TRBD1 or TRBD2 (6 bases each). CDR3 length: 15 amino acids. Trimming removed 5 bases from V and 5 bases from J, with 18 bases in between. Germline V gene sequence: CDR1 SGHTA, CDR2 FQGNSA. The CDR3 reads CASSLRGPGGETQYF. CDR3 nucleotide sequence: TGTGCCAGCAGCCTCCGGGGGCCGGGCGGGGAGACCCAGTACTTC.

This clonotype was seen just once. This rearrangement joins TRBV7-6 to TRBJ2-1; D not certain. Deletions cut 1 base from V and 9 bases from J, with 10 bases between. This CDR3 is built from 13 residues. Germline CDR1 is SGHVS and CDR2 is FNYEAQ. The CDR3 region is CASSLGSVGEQFF. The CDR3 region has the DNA TGTGCCAGCAGCTTAGGGTCAGTCGGTGAGCAGTTCTTC.

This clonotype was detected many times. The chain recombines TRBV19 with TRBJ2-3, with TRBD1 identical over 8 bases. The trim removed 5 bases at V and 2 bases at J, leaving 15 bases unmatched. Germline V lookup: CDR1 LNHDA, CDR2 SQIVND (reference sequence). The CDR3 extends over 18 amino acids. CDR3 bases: TGTGCCAGTAGTGGAGGACAGGGAGGCCACCCGGACACAGATACGCAGTATTTT. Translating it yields CASSGGQGGHPDTDTQYF.